One sample yielded the 23 T cell receptor beta chains listed below, sequenced in a study of T cell repertoires in ileal Crohn's disease. TCRdb's copy holds only in-frame clones and misses some; the assay was immunoSEQ multiplex PCR. Seen here are over 25,000 clones, roughly 78% observed once, and the top ten hold roughly 19%. The sample taken for sequencing was ileal tissue. These receptors were collected from an adult with Crohn's disease.

This chain links TRBV5-6 with TRBJ2-7, with a possible D match to TRBD1 (5 bases). CDR3 length: 14 residues. Germline V gene sequence: CDR1 SGHDT, CDR2 YYEEEE. The ends were cut back, 4 bases at V and 4 bases at J, with 15 bases in the middle. CDR3 in amino acids: CASSPRIREYEQYF. CDR3 in DNA: TGTGCCAGCAGCCCTCGGATCAGGGAATACGAGCAGTACTTC.

This clone was detected only once. The chain has TRBV2 and TRBJ2-3; D unresolved. V shed 7 bases and J shed 2 bases, with 7 bases lying between them. CDR1 and CDR2 from the germline V gene are SNHLY and FYNNEI. This CDR3 is 12 amino acids long. CDR3 residues: CASKSDTDTQYF. CDR3 sequence (DNA): TGTGCCAGCAAAAGCGACACAGATACGCAGTATTTT.

The V call is TRBV7-8, the J call TRBJ2-3; no clear D gene. The CDR3 totals 12 residues. CDR1 and CDR2 from the germline V gene are SGHVS and FQNEAQ. Trimming took 5 bases from V and 8 from J, leaving 11 bases between them. CDR3 sequence reads: CASSPSSVTQYF. The CDR3 nucleotides are TGTGCCAGCAGCCCCTCCTCTGTTACGCAGTATTTT.

The chain carries TRBV5-1 and TRBJ1-6; D might be TRBD1 (5 bases). Trimming cost V 4 bases and J 9 bases, with 20 bases left between them. This CDR3 region has 16 residues. The germline V gene encodes CDR1 SGHRS and CDR2 YFSETQ. The CDR3 protein is CASSAGGQGWGSPLHF. In nucleotides, the CDR3 is TGCGCCAGCAGCGCCGGCGGTCAGGGCTGGGGTTCACCCCTCCACTTT.

This rearrangement joins TRBV27 to TRBJ2-1; 8 bases fit TRBD1. Germline trimming cut 6 bases from V and 6 bases from J; bases unmatched to any gene: 13. This CDR3 is 16 amino acids long. Germline V gives CDR1 MNHEY, CDR2 SMNVEV (reference sequence). CDR3 sequence: CASSLVVDRVSNEQFF. CDR3 nucleotide sequence: TGTGCCAGCAGCCTCGTCGTGGACAGGGTCTCCAATGAGCAGTTCTTC.

The rearrangement links TRBV6-6 to TRBJ2-7; 9 bases are shared with TRBD2. The J segment lost 7 bases and the V segment lost 2 bases, leaving 9 bases of the junction unmatched. The length of the CDR3 is 15 residues. In germline, CDR1 is MNHNY, CDR2 SVGAGI (reference sequence). CDR3 coding DNA: TGTGCCAGCAGTTACGGCCTAGCGGGGCTGGGGGAGCAGTACTTC. The encoded protein is CASSYGLAGLGEQYF.

This clone has just a few counts. The V gene is TRBV5-1, the J gene TRBJ2-5; possible D gene TRBD2, 5 bases. Trimming took 2 bases from V and 5 from J, leaving 16 bases between them. Per the germline V gene, CDR1 is SGHRS and CDR2 is YFSETQ. This CDR3 is built from 15 residues. For the CDR3, the DNA is TGCGCCAGCAGCTTCGGTCGGGGAAAGGATGAGACCCAGTACTTC. Its translation: CASSFGRGKDETQYF.

The rearrangement joins TRBV7-9 to TRBJ2-5; 9 bases are shared with TRBD2. The CDR3 length is 16 residues. Per the germline V gene, CDR1 is SEHNR and CDR2 is FQNEAQ (reference sequence). The ends lost 1 base at V and 6 bases at J; junction bases unmatched: 9. In DNA form, the CDR3 reads TGTGCCAGCAGCTTAGGAGTTAGCGGGGGTTGGAAGACCCAGTACTTC. Its translation: CASSLGVSGGWKTQYF.

V gene TRBV5-1 combines with J gene TRBJ1-2; possible D gene TRBD1, 6 bases. The ends were cut back, 3 bases at V and 0 bases at J, with 18 bases in the middle. Per the germline V gene, CDR1 is SGHRS and CDR2 is YFSETQ. The CDR3 spans 17 residues. The CDR3 nucleotides are TGCGCCAGCAGCTCGTCCGGGGGGCGTAAAACTAACTATGGCTACACCTTC. Translated: CASSSSGGRKTNYGYTF.

The V call is TRBV5-4, the J call TRBJ1-1; 10 bases line up with TRBD1. Germline values: CDR1 SGHNT, CDR2 YYREEE (reference sequence). The CDR3 runs to 16 residues. Trimming removed 1 base from V and 5 bases from J; junction bases left unmatched: 8. Here the CDR3 DNA reads TGTGCCAGCAGCTTGACTGGACAGGGGGATGGGACTGAAGCTTTCTTT. Amino acids: CASSLTGQGDGTEAFF.

The chain combines TRBV5-1 with TRBJ2-3; D possibly corresponds to TRBD1 (6 bases). V lost 1 base and J lost 3, with 6 bases in between. The CDR3 loop spans 13 amino acids. CDR1 and CDR2 (germline): SGHRS, YFSETQ. CDR3 loop: CASSLQGTDTQYF. The CDR3 DNA reads as TGCGCCAGCAGCTTGCAGGGGACAGATACGCAGTATTTT.

This clone was seen only once. The chain couples TRBV4-3 to TRBJ2-3; 10 nucleotides line up with TRBD2. Germline V CDR1 and CDR2: LGHNA, YSLEER. V shed 0 bases, J shed 4 bases, and the junction held 4 bases outside the gene matches. CDR3 size: 16 residues. The CDR3 region has the DNA TGCGCCAGCAGCCAAGATTCTAGCGGGGGCTCAGATACGCAGTATTTT. It is translated as CASSQDSSGGSDTQYF.

The chain couples TRBV6-4 to TRBJ2-2; TRBD2 matches at 10 bases. The trim removed 5 bases at V and 5 bases at J, leaving 2 bases unmatched. CDR1 is MRHNA, CDR2 SNTAGT, per germline. The length of the CDR3 is 14 residues. Here the CDR3 DNA reads TGTGCCAGCAGTACTAGCGGGGCTACCGGGGAGCTGTTTTTT. It translates to CASSTSGATGELFF.

The chain uses TRBV11-2 and TRBJ2-7, with D maybe TRBD2 (5 bases). From germline, CDR1 is SGHAT and CDR2 FQNNGV. V was cut by 1 base and J by 6 bases, with 13 bases left in between. This CDR3 contains 14 residues. The CDR3 nucleotides are TGTGCCAGCAGCTTAGTACTAGTAACGGGCGAGCAGTACTTC. This gives the protein CASSLVLVTGEQYF.

J is TRBJ2-2 and V is TRBV7-2, with 11 positions matching TRBD2. V was pared by 1 base and J by 4 bases, with 5 bases of the junction left unmatched. This CDR3 is built from 17 residues. Germline assignment: CDR1 SGHTA and CDR2 FQGNSA. The DNA for the CDR3 is TGTGCCAGCAGCTTAGTTTCCCTAGCGGGGGGCACCGGGGAGCTGTTTTTT. Translation gives CASSLVSLAGGTGELFF.

The V call is TRBV10-3, the J call TRBJ2-1; TRBD2 aligns across 11 bases. This CDR3 is 15 amino acids long. Germline CDR1 reads ENHRY; CDR2 reads SYGVKD. J was trimmed by 6 bases and V by 4 bases; bases with no gene match: 5. The CDR3 here is CAISGIAGGVNEQFF. The CDR3 nucleotides are TGTGCCATCAGTGGGATAGCGGGGGGGGTCAATGAGCAGTTCTTC.

In its sample, this clone was seen a few times. The CDR3 sequence is CASSPSLAGSAYEQYF. The CDR3 DNA reads as TGTGCCAGCAGTCCTTCCTTAGCGGGATCCGCCTACGAGCAGTACTTC. The chain has TRBV27 and TRBJ2-7, with 8 bases fitting TRBD2. Trimming removed 5 bases from V and 2 bases from J; junction bases left unmatched: 11. The CDR3 length is 16 residues. Germline lookup yields CDR1 MNHEY and CDR2 SMNVEV (reference sequence).

The genes are TRBV7-8 and TRBJ1-3; TRBD1 agrees at 9 bases. V lost 5 bases to trimming and J lost 4 bases; unmatched junction nucleotides: 3. The CDR3 contains 14 residues. Germline-derived CDR1 and CDR2 are SGHVS and FQNEAQ. The DNA for the CDR3 is TGTGCCAGCAGCGGACAGGGGACGGGAAACACCATATATTTT. Its translation is CASSGQGTGNTIYF.

The DNA of the CDR3 is TGTGCCAGCAGACTCGACTCCTATGACACCGGGGAGCTGTTTTTT. Encoded protein: CASRLDSYDTGELFF. This chain connects TRBV9 to TRBJ2-2; no clear D. The CDR3 has 15 amino acids. Germline-derived CDR1 and CDR2 are SGDLS and YYNGEE. Trimming cost V 5 bases and J 3 bases, with 14 bases left between them.

The chain carries TRBV18 and TRBJ2-7; no clear D gene. V lost 6 bases and J 1 base, leaving 13 bases between the germline ends. The CDR3 is made up of 14 amino acids. The germline V gene has CDR1 KGHSH and CDR2 LQKENI. The CDR3 loop reads CASSISRISYEQYF. In DNA, the CDR3 is TGTGCCAGCTCTATAAGCCGAATTTCCTACGAGCAGTACTTC.

This clone was picked up a small number of times. The chain is built from TRBV7-9 and TRBJ2-2; 11 nucleotides match TRBD2. The CDR3 runs to 18 residues. Germline V gives CDR1 SEHNR, CDR2 FQNEAQ (reference sequence). The V and J ends lost 5 bases and 2 bases, in that order; junction bases with no gene match: 10. The CDR3 loop is CASSATGTSGFNTGELFF. CDR3 coding DNA: TGTGCCAGCAGCGCGACGGGGACTAGCGGTTTTAACACCGGGGAGCTGTTTTTT.

This sequence joins TRBV6-1 and TRBJ2-7; 7 positions match TRBD2. The trim removed 4 bases at V and 4 bases at J, leaving 10 bases unmatched. Germline assignment: CDR1 MNHNS and CDR2 SASEGT. This CDR3 is built from 15 residues. The CDR3 reads CASSVLAGDKYEQYF. Here the CDR3 DNA reads TGTGCCAGCAGTGTGTTGGCGGGAGATAAGTACGAGCAGTACTTC.

This chain joins TRBV2 and TRBJ2-6; tentatively, D is TRBD2 (5 bases). Germline CDR1 reads SNHLY; CDR2 reads FYNNEI. The CDR3 runs 16 residues. V was pared by 6 bases and J by 1 base, with 13 bases between. In DNA, the CDR3 is TGTGCCAGCAGCGTCTCTCTAGCTTCTGGGGCCAACGTCCTGACTTTC. Translation gives CASSVSLASGANVLTF.